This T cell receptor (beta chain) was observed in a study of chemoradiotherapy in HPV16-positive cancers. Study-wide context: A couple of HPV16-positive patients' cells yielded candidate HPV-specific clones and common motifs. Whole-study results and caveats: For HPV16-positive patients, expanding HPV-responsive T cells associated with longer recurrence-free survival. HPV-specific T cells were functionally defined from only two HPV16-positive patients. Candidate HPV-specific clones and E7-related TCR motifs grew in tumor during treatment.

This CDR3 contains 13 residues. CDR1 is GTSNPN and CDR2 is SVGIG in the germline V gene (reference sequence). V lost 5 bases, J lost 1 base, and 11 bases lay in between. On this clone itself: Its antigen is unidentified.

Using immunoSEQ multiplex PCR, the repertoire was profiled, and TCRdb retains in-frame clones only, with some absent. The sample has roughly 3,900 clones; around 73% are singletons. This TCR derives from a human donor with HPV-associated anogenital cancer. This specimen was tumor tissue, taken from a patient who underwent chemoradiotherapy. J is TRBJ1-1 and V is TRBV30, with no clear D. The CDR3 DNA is TGTGCCTGGCGATTCCAGACGAACACTGAAGCTTTCTTT. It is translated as CAWRFQTNTEAFF. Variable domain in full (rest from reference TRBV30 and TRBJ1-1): SQTIHQWPATLVQPVGSPLSLECTVEGTSNPNLYWYRQAAGRGLQLLFYSVGIGQISSEVPQNLSASRPQDRQFILSSKKLLLSDSGFYLCAWRFQTNTEAFFGQGTRLTVV.